The T cell receptor beta chain described here comes from a study of T cell responses to AZD1222 COVID-19 vaccine. General study results and limits: Repertoires in all cases were sampled only once the peak T cell response had passed.

The method was immunoSEQ multiplex PCR; TCRdb's version includes in-frame clones alone and lacks a portion of them. The data show 160,000 or so clones, around nine tenths seen once. This clone was picked up one time. Its antigen is unidentified. The CDR3 length is 15 residues. V was shortened by 5 bases and J by 0 bases, with 11 bases between the two germline ends. The germline V gene has CDR1 MNHEY and CDR2 SVGEGT. The receptor comes from an adult in good health. The source material was peripheral blood, sampled on day 0 of AZD1222 vaccination. The rearrangement uses TRBV6-2 or TRBV6-3 and TRBJ2-1, with a possible D match to TRBD2 (5 bases). CDR3 sequence: CASSMDWSSYNEQFF. DNA for the CDR3: TGTGCCAGCAGTATGGACTGGAGCTCCTACAATGAGCAGTTCTTC.